The 20 T cell receptor beta chains listed next were all sequenced from one sample in a study of beta chain features in type 1 diabetes. Regarding the study as a whole: All four CD4+ subsets of Type 1 diabetes patients contained TCRB CDR3s that were moderately but significantly shorter.

Antigens of these TCRs are unknown. Expressed TCRB transcripts got sequenced, as all isolated RNA was reverse transcribed. Measured with immunoSEQ multiplex PCR; TCRdb has only the in-frame clones, and not every one. The data hold about 650,000 clones, with under 15% observed a single time. Sequenced input: naive CD4+ T cells from blood. All receptors derive from a man in his thirties or forties with type 1 diabetes.

The table lists this clone with a few counts. The chain combines TRBV5-4 with TRBJ1-4; D is unresolved. The CDR3 sequence is 14 residues long. V lost 0 bases, J lost 5 bases, and 8 bases lay in between. Germline V gene lookup returns CDR1 SGHNT and CDR2 YYREEE (reference sequence). The CDR3 sequence: CASSLDERNEKLFF. The CDR3 DNA sequence: TGTGCCAGCAGCTTGGATGAGAGGAATGAAAAACTGTTTTTT.

The V and J genes are TRBV27 and TRBJ2-7; 7 positions agree with TRBD1. Trimming cost V 4 bases and J 2 bases; bases outside gene matches: 5. Germline V gives CDR1 MNHEY, CDR2 SMNVEV (reference sequence). This CDR3 comprises 14 residues. CDR3 coding DNA: TGTGCCAGCAGTTCCAGGACAGGCACCTACGAGCAGTACTTC. Residues: CASSSRTGTYEQYF.

Worth noting for this clone: This sample includes further DNA sequences coding for the same CDR3. This chain connects TRBV7-2 to TRBJ2-5; D uncertain. There are 13 residues in the CDR3. Deletions cut 1 base from V and 5 bases from J, with 8 bases between. Germline assignment: CDR1 SGHTA and CDR2 FQGNSA. In nucleotides, the CDR3 is TGTGCCAGCAGCTTAGTTGAAGGGGAGACCCAGTACTTC. The encoded protein is CASSLVEGETQYF.

The J gene is TRBJ1-2, the V gene TRBV19, with TRBD1 matching 9 bases. The V gene end was trimmed by 3 bases and the J gene end by 7 bases; junction bases not matched to a gene: 9. The CDR3 runs to 15 residues. Germline-derived CDR1 and CDR2 are LNHDA and SQIVND (reference sequence). CDR3 sequence: CASSIPGTGLTGYTF. For the CDR3, the DNA is TGTGCCAGTAGTATCCCCGGGACAGGGCTTACTGGCTACACCTTC.

The rearrangement joins TRBV5-6 to TRBJ2-5; D ambiguous. The CDR3 contains 16 residues. Trimming cost V 0 bases and J 2 bases, with 14 bases left between them. Germline V gene data show CDR1 as SGHDT and CDR2 as YYEEEE. In DNA, the CDR3 is TGTGCCAGCAGCTTGGGCACTGGATTGATACAAGAGACCCAGTACTTC. Protein product: CASSLGTGLIQETQYF.

This clone was observed a handful of times. The chain couples TRBV7-9 to TRBJ1-5; no definite D call. There are 16 residues in the CDR3. V gave up 1 base and J gave up 4 bases, with 14 bases separating them. Germline lookup yields CDR1 SEHNR and CDR2 FQNEAQ (reference sequence). In nucleotides, the CDR3 is TGTGCCAGCAGCTTAGGGGCGGGGAAAAGGAATCAGCCCCAGCATTTT. It specifies CASSLGAGKRNQPQHF.

The V and J genes are TRBV7-9 and TRBJ2-2; maybe TRBD2 (6 bases). Trimming removed 5 bases from V and 3 bases from J, with 10 bases in between. Germline CDR1 and CDR2: SEHNR and FQNEAQ (reference sequence). The CDR3 consists of 14 residues. CDR3 residues: CASSPAGYTGELFF. The CDR3 nucleotides read TGTGCCAGCAGCCCCGCGGGGTACACCGGGGAGCTGTTTTTT.

In the case of this clone: The germline gene is not matched at one end of the junction; a read error may be the cause. The chain uses TRBV6-5 and TRBJ1-5; D unclear. Germline CDR1 is MNHEY and CDR2 is SVGAGI. The CDR3 sequence is 13 residues long. The CDR3 DNA is TGTGCCAGCAGTGTTGTGGGCAAACAGCCCCAGCATTTT. Its translation: CASSVVGKQPQHF.

In the case of this clone: Other DNA sequences in the same sample also yield this CDR3. CDR3 bases: TGTGCCAGCAGCTTGGGACAGGGTAACGAGCAGTACTTC. Protein product: CASSLGQGNEQYF. V usage is TRBV7-9 and J usage is TRBJ2-7, with TRBD1 matching 9 bases. CDR3 length equals 13 residues. Germline trimming cut 3 bases from V and 5 bases from J; bases unmatched to any gene: 2. Germline CDR1 is SEHNR and CDR2 is FQNEAQ (reference sequence).

This chain links TRBV25-1 with TRBJ1-4; 8 nucleotides align to TRBD1. Germline-derived CDR1 and CDR2 are MGHDK and SYGVNS. This CDR3 region has 14 residues. The junction had 7 bases not matched to a gene; V was cut back by 3 bases and J by 10 bases. The CDR3 protein is CASSDHRGDGKLFF. The DNA for the CDR3 is TGTGCCAGCAGTGATCACAGGGGGGACGGAAAACTGTTTTTT.

CDR3 sequence (DNA): TGCAGCGTTGTTTACAGCCAAGAGACCCAGTACTTC. Translating gives CSVVYSQETQYF. The chain recombines TRBV29-1 with TRBJ2-5, with no clear D. CDR3 size: 12 residues. Trimming pared 4 bases from V and 1 base from J, leaving 7 bases between. Germline-derived CDR1 and CDR2 are SQVTM and ANQGSEA.

This clone has a handful of counts. The genes are TRBV7-6 and TRBJ1-1, with 10 bases identical to TRBD1. The junction had 1 base not matched to a gene; V was cut back by 5 bases and J by 4 bases. Germline values: CDR1 SGHVS, CDR2 FNYEAQ. CDR3 size: 13 residues. The CDR3: CASSRTGGTEAFF. The CDR3 nucleotides read TGTGCCAGCAGCCGGACAGGGGGCACTGAAGCTTTCTTT.

This clone turned up a few times. The chain recombines TRBV7-9 with TRBJ2-5; D perhaps matches TRBD1 (6 bases). The V end was cut by 8 bases, the J end by 0 bases, with 10 bases between. This CDR3 has 13 residues. Per the germline V gene, CDR1 is SEHNR and CDR2 is FQNEAQ (reference sequence). The CDR3 loop reads CASLGHNQETQYF. CDR3 sequence (DNA): TGTGCCAGCCTGGGACATAACCAAGAGACCCAGTACTTC.

The genes are TRBV11-3 and TRBJ2-1; no definite D call. Germline CDR1 reads SGHNT; CDR2 reads YENEEA. The CDR3 is made up of 12 amino acids. V was clipped by 0 bases and J by 9 bases, with 6 bases between them. The CDR3 bases are TGTGCCAGCAGCTTAGAGTTCAGTGAGCAGTTCTTC. It encodes CASSLEFSEQFF.

The rearrangement joins TRBV2 to TRBJ2-3; D is uncertain. The germline V and J ends were trimmed by 2 bases and 3 bases, with 12 bases remaining between them. Germline-derived CDR1 and CDR2 are SNHLY and FYNNEI. This CDR3 comprises 15 residues. The DNA of the CDR3 is TGTGCCAGCAGTGAAAGGGCAGTATTGACAGATACGCAGTATTTT. This gives the protein CASSERAVLTDTQYF. The full variable domain, with the rest looked up from reference TRBV2 and TRBJ2-3, is EPEVTQTPSHQVTQMGQEVILRCVPISNHLYFYWYRQILGQKVEFLVSFYNNEISEKSEIFDDQFSVERPDGSNFTLKIRSTKLEDSAMYFCASSERAVLTDTQYFGPGTRLTVL.

On this clone itself: Other DNA sequences in this specimen translate into the identical CDR3. The chain links TRBV9 to TRBJ2-6; possible D gene TRBD2, 5 bases. Trimming left V 4 bases short and J 0 bases short, with 8 bases between. CDR3 length: 15 amino acids. Germline CDR1 SGDLS, CDR2 YYNGEE. CDR3 protein: CASSLRGSGANVLTF. The CDR3 DNA reads TGTGCCAGCAGCCTCCGGGGCTCTGGGGCCAACGTCCTGACTTTC.

On this clone: A read error may explain this, as a much larger clone is one base away. Other DNA sequences of this sample code for an identical CDR3. The chain links TRBV7-9 to TRBJ1-1, with D hard to call. This CDR3 spans 11 amino acids. CDR1 SEHNR and CDR2 FQNEAQ come from the germline V gene (reference sequence). The V end lost 3 bases, the J end lost 4 bases, and 3 bases lay between the germline ends. CDR3 protein: CASSLVTEAFF. CDR3 sequence (DNA): TGTGCCAGCAGCTTGGTCACTGAAGCTTTCTTT.

There are a few counts of this clone. The gene calls are TRBV30 and TRBJ2-7; the D gene is possibly TRBD1 (5 bases). The CDR3 contains 13 residues. Trimming stripped 2 bases from V and 6 bases from J, with 14 bases between. CDR1 GTSNPN and CDR2 SVGIG come from the germline V gene (reference sequence). CDR3 region: CAWSSQGYGEQYF. The CDR3, as DNA: TGTGCCTGGAGTTCTCAGGGTTATGGCGAGCAGTACTTC.

This CDR3 reads CASSSLPRGRDNEQFF. CDR3 nucleotide sequence: TGTGCCAGCAGCAGTCTGCCTAGGGGCCGGGACAATGAGCAGTTCTTC. This chain connects TRBV21-1 to TRBJ2-1; the table's D call, TRBD1, was not checked against the DNA. TRBV21-1 has pseudogene status. This CDR3 is built from 16 residues.

This chain uses TRBV5-1 with TRBJ2-1; 10 bases fit TRBD1. Germline V lookup: CDR1 SGHRS, CDR2 YFSETQ. V lost 4 bases to trimming and J lost 7 bases; unmatched junction nucleotides: 5. The CDR3 has 14 amino acids. In nucleotides, the CDR3 is TGCGCCAGCAGCCGGTGGGACAGGGGAAATGAGCAGTTCTTC. Amino acid sequence: CASSRWDRGNEQFF.